One and the same sample provided the 28 T cell receptor beta chains below, sequenced in a study of T cells after yellow fever vaccination. MiXCR, run by TCRdb on the 5' RACE reads, gives a single entry per CDR3 protein. In the table there are around 320,000 distinct CDR3 sequences, about 10% of which are singletons. The source material was CD4+ T cells sorted from PBMCs, sampled 45 days after the yellow fever booster vaccination. All receptors come from a man aged 18 to 29 who received the YFV17D yellow fever vaccine.

This clonotype has only a few counts. V and J are TRBV21-1 and TRBJ2-3; the table calls TRBD2, which could not be checked here. TRBV21-1 is described as a pseudogene. This CDR3 contains 17 residues. In nucleotides, the CDR3 is TGTGCCAGCAGTGACCGTATGGAGCGGGCATCCACAGATACGCAGTATTTT. This gives the protein CASSDRMERASTDTQYF.

The V and J genes are TRBV5-1 and TRBJ2-1; 8 nucleotides agree with TRBD1. Germline CDR1 SGHRS, CDR2 YFSETQ. With V trimmed by 4 bases and J by 8 bases, 14 bases remained unmatched. The CDR3 has 16 residues. The CDR3: CASSVDGQGIIHEQFF. The CDR3 DNA reads as TGCGCCAGCAGCGTGGATGGACAGGGAATCATACATGAGCAGTTCTTC.

This clonotype showed up just a few times. V and J are TRBV5-1 and TRBJ2-7; the D gene is possibly TRBD2 (6 bases). V lost 2 bases and J lost 4, with 16 bases in between. This CDR3 spans 15 amino acids. Germline V CDR1 and CDR2: SGHRS, YFSETQ. The CDR3 coding sequence is TGCGCCAGCAGCTTAGAAGGAGGGATGGTATACGAGCAGTACTTC. This gives the protein CASSLEGGMVYEQYF.

This chain connects TRBV9 to TRBJ1-2; the match to TRBD1 covers 9 bases. Germline V lookup: CDR1 SGDLS, CDR2 YYNGEE. V was clipped by 5 bases and J by 4 bases; unmatched bases: 6. The CDR3 covers 14 residues. CDR3 loop: CASRGPGQGYGYTF. CDR3 DNA: TGTGCCAGCAGGGGTCCGGGACAGGGCTATGGCTACACCTTC. The complete variable domain, with remaining parts taken from reference TRBV9 and TRBJ1-2, reads DSGVTQTPKHLITATGQRVTLRCSPRSGDLSVYWYQQSLDQGLQFLIQYYNGEERAKGNILERFSAQQFPDLHSELNLSSLELGDSALYFCASRGPGQGYGYTFGSGTRLTVV.

There are a few counts of this clonotype. This chain links TRBV15 with TRBJ2-7; 8 nucleotides line up with TRBD1. The CDR3 is made up of 16 amino acids. Germline trimming cut 0 bases from V and 5 bases from J; bases unmatched to any gene: 9. CDR1 LNHNV and CDR2 YYDKDF come from the germline V gene (reference sequence). The chain's CDR3 is CATSRDPGPGGDEQYF. DNA for the CDR3: TGTGCCACCAGCAGAGATCCAGGACCAGGGGGCGACGAGCAGTACTTC.

This clonotype was detected only a few times. The chain has TRBV7-2 and TRBJ1-2; 9 bases fit TRBD1. The germline gives CDR1 SGHTA, CDR2 FQGNSA. The J segment lost 6 bases and the V segment lost 2 bases, leaving 4 bases of the junction unmatched. The length of the CDR3 is 14 residues. The CDR3 DNA reads as TGTGCCAGCAGCTTACACACAGGGGGCGATGGCTACACCTTC. This sequence encodes CASSLHTGGDGYTF.

CDR3 in DNA: TGTGCCAGCAGCTTAACCCCCGGTGGGCGGGACGGCAATGAGCAGTTCTTC. Residues: CASSLTPGGRDGNEQFF. This sequence joins TRBV7-3 and TRBJ2-1, with D perhaps matching TRBD2 (6 bases). Looked up from germline, CDR1 is SGHTA and CDR2 is FQGTGA. The V end was cut by 0 bases, the J end by 6 bases, with 18 bases between. The CDR3 is 17 residues long.

This clonotype was counted at least ten times. The chain joins TRBV28 to TRBJ2-7; D not certain. Per the germline V gene, CDR1 is MDHEN and CDR2 is SYDVKM. V was shortened by 5 bases and J by 0 bases, with 8 bases between the two germline ends. The CDR3 has 13 amino acids. The CDR3 region is CASSPGSSYEQYV. The CDR3 DNA follows: TGTGCCAGCAGTCCAGGTAGCTCCTACGAGCAGTACGTC.

This clonotype was seen at least ten times. V is TRBV5-1 and J is TRBJ2-2, with D perhaps matching TRBD1 (5 bases). This CDR3 is 16 amino acids long. Germline values: CDR1 SGHRS, CDR2 YFSETQ. V was clipped by 2 bases and J by 0 bases, with 11 bases between them. CDR3 in amino acids: CASSLMDKTNTGELFF. CDR3 DNA: TGCGCCAGCAGCTTAATGGACAAAACGAACACCGGGGAGCTGTTTTTT.

This clonotype was detected a few times. This chain uses TRBV7-9 with TRBJ2-5; D is undetermined. Germline CDR1 and CDR2: SEHNR and FQNEAQ (reference sequence). The CDR3 totals 13 residues. V shed 4 bases and J shed 5 bases, with 11 bases lying between them. The CDR3 DNA sequence: TGTGCCAGCAGCTCTGGTCCGGCGGAGACCCAGTACTTC. This translates into CASSSGPAETQYF.

The V call is TRBV12-3 or TRBV12-4, the J call TRBJ1-5, with D possibly TRBD1 on 6 matching bases. CDR3 length equals 14 residues. V was pared by 5 bases and J by 8 bases, with 16 bases between. CDR3 nucleotides: TGTGCCAGCAGTGATTACAGGGAAACGGAGCCCCAGCATTTT. Translating it yields CASSDYRETEPQHF.

This clonotype appeared a few times. The CDR3 nucleotides are TGCAGTGCTAGTTTGCGACTAGCGGGGGGGATGGATGAGCAGTTCTTC. Translation: CSASLRLAGGMDEQFF. V is TRBV20-1 and J is TRBJ2-1, with TRBD2 identical over 14 bases. This CDR3 has 16 amino acids. Per the germline V gene, CDR1 is DFQATT and CDR2 is SNEGSKA (reference sequence). V was clipped by 3 bases and J by 8 bases; unmatched bases: 9.

The chain links TRBV27 to TRBJ2-1; 9 nucleotides align to TRBD1. CDR1 is MNHEY, CDR2 SMNVEV, per germline (reference sequence). V lost 3 bases to trimming and J lost 6 bases; unmatched junction nucleotides: 6. CDR3 length: 15 residues. This chain's CDR3 is CASSFWGTGSNEQFF. The DNA of the CDR3 is TGTGCCAGCAGTTTTTGGGGGACAGGGAGCAATGAGCAGTTCTTC.

This clonotype was detected ten times or more. The chain recombines TRBV5-4 with TRBJ2-5, with TRBD1 matching 8 bases. CDR1 SGHNT and CDR2 YYREEE come from the germline V gene (reference sequence). CDR3 length: 13 amino acids. V trimming: 1 base; J trimming: 5 bases; junction bases outside the gene matches: 1. In DNA, the CDR3 is TGTGCCAGCAGCTTGAGGACAGGGGAGACCCAGTACTTC. The encoded protein is CASSLRTGETQYF.

There are a few counts of this clonotype. Written as DNA, the CDR3 is TGTGCCAGCAGACGGGACCACGACGGCTACAATGAGCAGTTCTTC. It is translated as CASRRDHDGYNEQFF. This chain joins TRBV6-4 and TRBJ2-1; D is perhaps TRBD1 or TRBD2 (5 bases each). The ends were cut back, 6 bases at V and 3 bases at J, with 15 bases in the middle. CDR3 size: 15 residues. The germline gives CDR1 MRHNA, CDR2 SNTAGT.

This clonotype was seen a few times. J is TRBJ2-2 and V is TRBV12-3 or TRBV12-4; D is uncertain. V shed 4 bases and J shed 6 bases, with 9 bases lying between them. The CDR3 extends over 13 amino acids. CDR3 coding DNA: TGTGCCAGCAGTTGGGTAGCATCCGGGGAGCTGTTTTTT. This translates into CASSWVASGELFF.

This clonotype was observed a handful of times. This rearrangement joins TRBV15 to TRBJ1-5; D is uncertain. Germline lookup yields CDR1 LNHNV and CDR2 YYDKDF (reference sequence). V was shortened by 6 bases and J by 2 bases, with 11 bases between the two germline ends. This CDR3 contains 14 residues. The chain's CDR3 is CATSNVLRNQPQHF. CDR3 nucleotides: TGTGCCACCAGTAATGTATTACGCAATCAGCCCCAGCATTTT.

The rearrangement links TRBV7-2 to TRBJ2-7; the match to TRBD1 covers 12 bases. Trimming took 4 bases from V and 6 from J; bases not matched to a gene: 7. CDR3 size: 15 residues. Germline V gives CDR1 SGHTA, CDR2 FQGNSA. The CDR3 sequence: CASSSRGTGGSEQYF. In DNA, the CDR3 is TGTGCCAGCAGCTCAAGAGGGACAGGGGGCTCCGAGCAGTACTTC.

The V gene is TRBV10-3, the J gene TRBJ2-2; no definite D call. V was clipped by 6 bases and J by 6 bases, with 17 bases between them. CDR3 length: 15 residues. The germline gives CDR1 ENHRY, CDR2 SYGVKD. The DNA for the CDR3 is TGTGCCATCAGACCATCCAAAGGCGAAGCCGGGGAGCTGTTTTTT. It yields the protein CAIRPSKGEAGELFF.

This clonotype was counted at least ten times. The chain recombines TRBV4-1 with TRBJ2-3; D might be TRBD2 (6 bases). Trimming shortened V by 5 bases and J by 2 bases, and 14 bases separated the two germline ends. The germline V gene encodes CDR1 MGHRA and CDR2 YSYEKL. This CDR3 is 15 amino acids long. The chain's CDR3 is CASSALGLFTDTQYF. In DNA form, the CDR3 reads TGCGCCAGCAGCGCCCTGGGACTTTTCACAGATACGCAGTATTTT.

The chain links TRBV7-6 to TRBJ1-1; D gene uncertain. The CDR3 consists of 11 residues. V gave up 4 bases and J gave up 5 bases, with 5 bases separating them. Looked up from germline, CDR1 is SGHVS and CDR2 is FNYEAQ. The CDR3, as DNA: TGTGCCAGCAGCTCACTTACTGAAGCTTTCTTT. As protein: CASSSLTEAFF.

In this sample, this clonotype turned up a few times. The V and J genes are TRBV6-6 and TRBJ2-2; TRBD2 aligns across 7 bases. Germline lookup yields CDR1 MNHNY and CDR2 SVGAGI (reference sequence). After removal of 5 bases from V and 5 bases from J, the junction contained 8 bases not matched to a gene. This CDR3 spans 15 amino acids. The CDR3 DNA sequence: TGTGCCAGCAGTGGGATAGCGGGCGGAACCGGGGAGCTGTTTTTT. Residues: CASSGIAGGTGELFF.

This clonotype was detected only a few times. The chain joins TRBV4-1 to TRBJ1-1, with a tentative D call TRBD1 (5 bases). This CDR3 contains 15 residues. V was pared by 1 base and J by 4 bases, with 13 bases between. Germline CDR1 MGHRA, CDR2 YSYEKL. The CDR3 nucleotides read TGCGCCAGCAGCCAAGGCCGACAGAGGGGCACTGAAGCTTTCTTT. Translated: CASSQGRQRGTEAFF.

The sample holds a few counts of this clonotype. This chain links TRBV27 with TRBJ2-7; TRBD2 might be the D (6 bases). This CDR3 has 14 amino acids. The V gene lost 3 bases and the J gene lost 3 bases, with 12 bases spanning the gap. CDR1 and CDR2 from the germline V gene are MNHEY and SMNVEV (reference sequence). The CDR3 reads CASSFAGLYYEQYF. The CDR3 region has the DNA TGTGCCAGCAGTTTCGCGGGGCTGTACTACGAGCAGTACTTC.

In this sample, this clonotype turned up many times. In nucleotides, the CDR3 is TGTGCCAGCAGCTTGGGTTCCGCGGGTGAGGCCAAAAACATTCAGTACTTC. Translated: CASSLGSAGEAKNIQYF. The V gene is TRBV5-4, the J gene TRBJ2-4; possibly TRBD2 for D (5 bases). There are 17 residues in the CDR3. Trimming removed 0 bases from V and 1 base from J, with 14 bases in between. Germline CDR1 and CDR2: SGHNT and YYREEE (reference sequence).

This clonotype appeared a few times. The J gene is TRBJ1-3, the V gene TRBV7-9; a possible D gene is TRBD1 (5 bases). CDR3 length equals 14 residues. Germline V gene lookup returns CDR1 SEHNR and CDR2 FQNEAQ (reference sequence). V gave up 3 bases and J gave up 6 bases, with 12 bases separating them. This CDR3 is CASSFGGYENTIYF. CDR3 DNA: TGTGCCAGCAGCTTCGGGGGTTATGAAAACACCATATATTTT.

This clonotype has more than one count but fewer than ten. The chain couples TRBV10-3 to TRBJ1-1; D is possibly TRBD1 (5 bases). CDR1 is ENHRY and CDR2 is SYGVKD in the germline V gene. The CDR3 length is 16 residues. V was pared by 4 bases and J by 7 bases, with 22 bases between. The CDR3 sequence is CAISGGQGAGSYEAFF. For the CDR3, the DNA is TGTGCCATCAGTGGAGGGCAGGGTGCTGGGTCCTATGAAGCTTTCTTT.

This clonotype has a handful of counts. The chain employs TRBV24-1 and TRBJ2-7; D perhaps matches TRBD1 (6 bases). Germline CDR1 reads KGHDR; CDR2 reads SFDVKD. The CDR3 is 17 residues long. The V gene lost 9 bases and the J gene lost 3 bases, with 26 bases spanning the gap. The CDR3 reads CATLPRLQGGIGYEQYF. The CDR3, as DNA: TGTGCCACCCTCCCCCGCTTACAGGGCGGTATTGGCTACGAGCAGTACTTC.